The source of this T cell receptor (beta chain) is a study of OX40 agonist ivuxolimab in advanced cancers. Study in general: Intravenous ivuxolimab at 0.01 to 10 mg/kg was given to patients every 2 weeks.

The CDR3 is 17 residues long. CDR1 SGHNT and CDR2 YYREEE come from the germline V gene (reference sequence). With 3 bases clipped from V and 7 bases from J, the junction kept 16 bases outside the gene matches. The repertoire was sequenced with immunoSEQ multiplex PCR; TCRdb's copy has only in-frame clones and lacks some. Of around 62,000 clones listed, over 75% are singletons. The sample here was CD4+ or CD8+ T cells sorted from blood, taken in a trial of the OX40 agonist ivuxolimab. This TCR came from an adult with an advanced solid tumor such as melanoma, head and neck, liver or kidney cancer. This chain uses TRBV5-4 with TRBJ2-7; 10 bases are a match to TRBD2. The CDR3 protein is CASSSSSLLAGNREQYF. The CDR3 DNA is TGTGCCAGCAGCTCCTCGAGTTTACTAGCGGGAAATAGAGAGCAGTACTTC.